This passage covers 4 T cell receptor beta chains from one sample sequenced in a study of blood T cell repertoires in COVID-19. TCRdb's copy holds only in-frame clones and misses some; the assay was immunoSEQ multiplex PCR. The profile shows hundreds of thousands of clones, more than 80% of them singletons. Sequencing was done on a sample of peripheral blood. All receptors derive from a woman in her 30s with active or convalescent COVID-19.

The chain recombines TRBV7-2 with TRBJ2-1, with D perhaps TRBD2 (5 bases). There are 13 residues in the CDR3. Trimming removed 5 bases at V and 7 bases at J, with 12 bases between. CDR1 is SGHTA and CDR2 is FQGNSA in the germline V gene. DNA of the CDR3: TGTGCCAGCAGCCCCACCGAGGGAAATGAGCAGTTCTTC. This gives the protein CASSPTEGNEQFF. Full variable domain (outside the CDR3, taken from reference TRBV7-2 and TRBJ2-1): GAGVSQSPSNKVTEKGKDVELRCDPISGHTALYWYRQSLGQGLEFLIYFQGNSAPDKSGLPSDRFSAERTGGSVSTLTIQRTQQEDSAVYLCASSPTEGNEQFFGPGTRLTVL.

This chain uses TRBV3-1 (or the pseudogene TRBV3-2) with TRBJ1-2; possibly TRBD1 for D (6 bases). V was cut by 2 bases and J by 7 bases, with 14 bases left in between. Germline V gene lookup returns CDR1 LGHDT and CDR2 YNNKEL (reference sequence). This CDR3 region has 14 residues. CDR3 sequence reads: CASSQTGGPGGYTF. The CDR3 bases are TGTGCCAGCAGCCAAACGGGGGGCCCGGGTGGCTACACCTTC.

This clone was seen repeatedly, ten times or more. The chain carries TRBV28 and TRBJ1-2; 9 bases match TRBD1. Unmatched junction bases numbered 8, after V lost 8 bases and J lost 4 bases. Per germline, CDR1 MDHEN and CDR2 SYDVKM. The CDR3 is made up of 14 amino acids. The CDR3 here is CASVITGGLYGYTF. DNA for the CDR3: TGTGCCAGCGTCATAACAGGGGGCCTCTATGGCTACACCTTC.

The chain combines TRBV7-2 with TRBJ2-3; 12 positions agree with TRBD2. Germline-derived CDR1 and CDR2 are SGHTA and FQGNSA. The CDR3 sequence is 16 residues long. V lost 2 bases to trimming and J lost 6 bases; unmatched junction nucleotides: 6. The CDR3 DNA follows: TGTGCCAGCAGCTTACCTAGCGGGGGGGCTGAGGATACGCAGTATTTT. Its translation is CASSLPSGGAEDTQYF.